The 18 T cell receptor beta chains in this list originate from one sample, sequenced in a study of cutaneous CD30+ T cell lymphoproliferative disorder and hepatitis E. Measured with immunoSEQ multiplex PCR; TCRdb has only the in-frame clones, and not every one. The sample shows 7,000 to 9,000 clones, about 74% of them seen only once. Sequenced: blood. These receptors came from a human donor with a cutaneous T cell lymphoproliferative disorder associated with hepatitis E virus.

This sequence joins TRBV5-1 and TRBJ2-3; D is uncertain. The V end was cut by 4 bases, the J end by 3 bases, with 15 bases between. The length of the CDR3 is 15 residues. Looked up from germline, CDR1 is SGHRS and CDR2 is YFSETQ. CDR3 protein: CASSLGGRSTDTQYF. For the CDR3, the DNA is TGCGCCAGCAGCCTGGGTGGTAGAAGTACAGATACGCAGTATTTT.

The V gene is TRBV6-6, the J gene TRBJ2-7; 7 nucleotides line up with TRBD1. The CDR3 extends over 14 amino acids. The V gene's germline CDR1 is MNHNY and CDR2 SVGAGI (reference sequence). V lost 6 bases and J lost 3; bases outside the gene matches: 8. The CDR3 DNA follows: TGTGCCAGCAGGGGGCTCCGGGACAGCTACGAGCAGTACTTC. Translation gives CASRGLRDSYEQYF.

This clone was detected only a few times. The chain is built from TRBV4-1 and TRBJ1-5; D unclear. Trimming shortened V by 1 base and J by 7 bases, and 8 bases separated the two germline ends. This CDR3 has 13 residues. The germline V gene encodes CDR1 MGHRA and CDR2 YSYEKL. CDR3 coding DNA: TGCGCCAGCAGCCAAGTAGAGGGCCAGCCCCAGCATTTT. Its protein is CASSQVEGQPQHF.

The chain employs TRBV19 and TRBJ2-6, with D possibly being TRBD1 (5 bases). Germline CDR1 reads LNHDA; CDR2 reads SQIVND (reference sequence). The CDR3 is 15 amino acids. Trimming left V 3 bases short and J 2 bases short, with 8 bases between. CDR3 coding DNA: TGTGCCAGTAGTATTTCGACAGCTGGGGCCAACGTCCTGACTTTC. It yields the protein CASSISTAGANVLTF.

The J gene is TRBJ1-4, the V gene TRBV4-3, with TRBD1 identical over 8 bases. J gave up 1 base and V 4 bases, and 2 bases lay outside the gene matches. Germline assignment: CDR1 LGHNA and CDR2 YSLEER. The CDR3 has 15 amino acids. This CDR3 is CASSPTGGTNEKLFF. The CDR3 nucleotides read TGCGCCAGCAGCCCAACAGGGGGAACTAATGAAAAACTGTTTTTT.

The CDR3 loop reads CASSEFQGHLGNTIYF. CDR3 coding DNA: TGTGCCAGCAGTGAATTTCAGGGACACCTTGGAAACACCATATATTTT. The J gene is TRBJ1-3, the V gene TRBV6-1; a weak D match, TRBD1 (6 bases). This CDR3 contains 16 residues. The V and J ends lost 2 bases and 3 bases respectively, with 14 bases between them. Germline loops: CDR1 MNHNS, CDR2 SASEGT.

The V gene is TRBV7-9, the J gene TRBJ1-4; 7 nucleotides line up with TRBD1. Germline CDR1 SEHNR, CDR2 FQNEAQ (reference sequence). Unmatched junction bases numbered 15, after V lost 3 bases and J lost 8 bases. The CDR3 extends over 17 amino acids. CDR3 sequence reads: CASSFLGLGRGLEKLFF. In nucleotides, the CDR3 is TGTGCCAGCAGCTTTTTAGGTCTTGGAAGGGGGCTGGAAAAACTGTTTTTT.

CDR3 residues: CAIRGPGLAGLLSDTDTQYF. In DNA form, the CDR3 reads TGTGCCATCAGGGGTCCGGGGCTAGCGGGCCTGTTGTCTGACACAGATACGCAGTATTTT. V usage is TRBV10-3 and J usage is TRBJ2-3; 8 nucleotides agree with TRBD2. V was clipped by 6 bases and J by 2 bases; unmatched bases: 22. This CDR3 is built from 20 residues. CDR1 ENHRY and CDR2 SYGVKD come from the germline V gene.

J is TRBJ2-1 and V is TRBV9; possibly TRBD1 or TRBD2 for D (5 bases each). Germline loops: CDR1 SGDLS, CDR2 YYNGEE. The CDR3 consists of 15 residues. With 2 bases removed from V and 4 bases from J, the gap between germline ends came to 13 bases. For the CDR3, the DNA is TGTGCCAGCAGCGTTACCGGGGCCCTTTACAATGAGCAGTTCTTC. It specifies CASSVTGALYNEQFF.

This chain links TRBV5-6 with TRBJ2-1, with 8 bases that match TRBD2. Germline lookup yields CDR1 SGHDT and CDR2 YYEEEE. With 1 base clipped from V and 0 bases from J, the junction kept 9 bases outside the gene matches. CDR3 length equals 18 residues. CDR3 nucleotide sequence: TGTGCCAGCAGCTTGTGGGTAGCGGGGAGGAGCTCCTACAATGAGCAGTTCTTC. This codes for CASSLWVAGRSSYNEQFF.

This chain joins TRBV15 and TRBJ2-7; either TRBD1 or TRBD2 may fit D (6 bases each). This CDR3 comprises 14 residues. Germline CDR1 and CDR2: LNHNV and YYDKDF (reference sequence). The germline V and J ends were trimmed by 3 bases and 5 bases, with 14 bases remaining between them. This CDR3 reads CATSSEGEVHEQYF. DNA of the CDR3: TGTGCCACCAGCAGCGAGGGGGAGGTCCACGAGCAGTACTTC.

The chain employs TRBV7-9 and TRBJ2-1; D unclear. There are 14 residues in the CDR3. Trimming cost V 1 base and J 7 bases, with 11 bases left between them. CDR1 and CDR2 (germline): SEHNR, FQNEAQ (reference sequence). The CDR3 is CASSLGGSTNEQFF. CDR3 DNA sequence: TGTGCCAGCAGCTTAGGAGGATCGACAAATGAGCAGTTCTTC.

The chain uses TRBV4-1 and TRBJ1-5; D might be TRBD1 (6 bases). Looked up from germline, CDR1 is MGHRA and CDR2 is YSYEKL. This CDR3 spans 14 amino acids. With 4 bases removed from V and 4 bases from J, the gap between germline ends came to 11 bases. Here the CDR3 reads CASSLGAGNQPQHF. The DNA of the CDR3 is TGCGCCAGCAGCCTGGGGGCAGGTAATCAGCCCCAGCATTTT.

The genes are TRBV28 and TRBJ2-2; no reliable D call. This CDR3 is built from 16 residues. Germline values: CDR1 MDHEN, CDR2 SYDVKM. V gave up 7 bases and J gave up 1 base, with 16 bases separating them. The CDR3 DNA sequence: TGTGCCAGCACCCCAGAGGCTTACCTGAACACCGGGGAGCTGTTTTTT. Translated, it gives CASTPEAYLNTGELFF.

This chain joins TRBV7-9 and TRBJ1-1; the match to TRBD1 covers 8 bases. This CDR3 has 15 residues. The germline V gene has CDR1 SEHNR and CDR2 FQNEAQ (reference sequence). The V and J ends lost 4 bases and 1 base, in that order; junction bases with no gene match: 5. The CDR3 bases are TGTGCCAGCAGCTCCCCCGGGACAGGGAACACTGAAGCTTTCTTT. Residues: CASSSPGTGNTEAFF.

The V call is TRBV19, the J call TRBJ2-3; D might be TRBD2 (6 bases). The CDR3 covers 16 residues. The V gene's germline CDR1 is LNHDA and CDR2 SQIVND (reference sequence). V dropped 2 bases and J dropped 5 bases, with 17 bases sitting between them. In DNA form, the CDR3 reads TGTGCCAGTAGTATAAGAGCTAGCGTTATCGAAGATACGCAGTATTTT. It yields the protein CASSIRASVIEDTQYF.

This rearrangement joins TRBV5-1 to TRBJ1-1, with TRBD1 as a possible D gene (6 bases). V lost 1 base, J lost 3 bases, and 13 bases lay in between. There are 15 residues in the CDR3. Germline V lookup: CDR1 SGHRS, CDR2 YFSETQ. The CDR3 DNA reads as TGCGCCAGCAGCTTGTTAGGTTCAGGGGACACTGAAGCTTTCTTT. It translates to CASSLLGSGDTEAFF.

DNA of the CDR3: TGTGCCAGCAGCTTAGGGACAGAACTTGAAGCTTTCTTT. Translated: CASSLGTELEAFF. V and J are TRBV11-2 and TRBJ1-1, with D tentatively TRBD1 (6 bases). The germline V gene has CDR1 SGHAT and CDR2 FQNNGV. There are 13 residues in the CDR3. Trimming left V 1 base short and J 7 bases short, with 10 bases between. Together with reference TRBV11-2 and TRBJ1-1, the CDR3 gives the full variable domain: EAGVAQSPRYKIIEKRQSVAFWCNPISGHATLYWYQQILGQGPKLLIQFQNNGVVDDSQLPKDRFSAERLKGVDSTLKIQPAKLEDSAVYLCASSLGTELEAFFGQGTRLTVV.